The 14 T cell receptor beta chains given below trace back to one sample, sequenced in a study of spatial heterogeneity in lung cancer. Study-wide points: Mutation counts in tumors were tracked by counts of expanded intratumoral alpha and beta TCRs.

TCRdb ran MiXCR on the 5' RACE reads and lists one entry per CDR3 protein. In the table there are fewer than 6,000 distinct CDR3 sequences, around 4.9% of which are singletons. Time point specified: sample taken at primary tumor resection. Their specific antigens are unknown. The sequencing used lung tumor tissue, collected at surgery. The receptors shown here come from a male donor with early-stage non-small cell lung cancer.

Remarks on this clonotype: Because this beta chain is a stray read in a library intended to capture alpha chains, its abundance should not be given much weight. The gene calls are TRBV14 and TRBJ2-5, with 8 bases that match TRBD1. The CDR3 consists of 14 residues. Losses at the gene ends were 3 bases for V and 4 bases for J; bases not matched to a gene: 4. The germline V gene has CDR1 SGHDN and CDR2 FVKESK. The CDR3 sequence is CASSHRTGRETQYF. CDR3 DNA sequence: TGTGCCAGCAGCCACCGGACAGGGAGAGAGACCCAGTACTTC.

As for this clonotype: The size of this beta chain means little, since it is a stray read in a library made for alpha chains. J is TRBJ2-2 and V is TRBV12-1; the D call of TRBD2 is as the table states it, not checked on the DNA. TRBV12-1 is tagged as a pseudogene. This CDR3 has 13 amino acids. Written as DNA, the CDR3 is TGTGCCTCTAACGGGGGCGAAACCGGGGAGCTGTTTTTT. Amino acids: CASNGGETGELFF.

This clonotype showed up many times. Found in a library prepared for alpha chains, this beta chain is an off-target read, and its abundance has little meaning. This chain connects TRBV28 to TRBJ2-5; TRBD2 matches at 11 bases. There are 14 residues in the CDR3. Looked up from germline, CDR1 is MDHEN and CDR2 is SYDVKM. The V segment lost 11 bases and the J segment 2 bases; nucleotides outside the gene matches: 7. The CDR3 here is CAWNSGRGQETQYF. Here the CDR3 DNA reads TGTGCCTGGAATAGCGGGAGGGGTCAAGAGACCCAGTACTTC.

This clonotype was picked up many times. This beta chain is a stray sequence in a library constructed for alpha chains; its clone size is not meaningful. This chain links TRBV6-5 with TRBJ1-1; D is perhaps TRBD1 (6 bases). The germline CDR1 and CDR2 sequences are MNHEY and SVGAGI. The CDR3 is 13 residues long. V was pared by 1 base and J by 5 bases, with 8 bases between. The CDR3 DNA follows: TGTGCCAGCAGTTACTTCAGGGGTACTGAAGCTTTCTTT. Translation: CASSYFRGTEAFF.

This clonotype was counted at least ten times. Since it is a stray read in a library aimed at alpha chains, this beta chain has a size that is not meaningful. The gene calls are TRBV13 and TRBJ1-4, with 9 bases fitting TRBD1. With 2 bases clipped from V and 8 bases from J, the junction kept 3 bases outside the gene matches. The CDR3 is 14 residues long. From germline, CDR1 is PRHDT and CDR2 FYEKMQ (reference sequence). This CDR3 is CASSLKDRGEKLFF. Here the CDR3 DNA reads TGTGCCAGCAGCTTAAAGGACAGGGGAGAAAAACTGTTTTTT.

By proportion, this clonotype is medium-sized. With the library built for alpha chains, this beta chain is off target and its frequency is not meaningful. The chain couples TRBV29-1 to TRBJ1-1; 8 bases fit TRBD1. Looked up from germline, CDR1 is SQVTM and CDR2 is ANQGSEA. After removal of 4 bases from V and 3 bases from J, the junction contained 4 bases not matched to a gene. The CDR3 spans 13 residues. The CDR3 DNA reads TGCAGCGTTGTCAGACAGGGGTACACTGAAGCTTTCTTT. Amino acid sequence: CSVVRQGYTEAFF.

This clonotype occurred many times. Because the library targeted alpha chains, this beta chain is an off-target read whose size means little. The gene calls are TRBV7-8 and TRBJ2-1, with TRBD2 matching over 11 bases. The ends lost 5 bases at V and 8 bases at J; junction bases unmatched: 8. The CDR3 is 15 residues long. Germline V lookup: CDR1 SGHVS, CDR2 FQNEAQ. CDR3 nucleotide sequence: TGTGCCAGCAGCCAACTAGCGGGAGAGAAGGATGAGCAGTTCTTC. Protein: CASSQLAGEKDEQFF.

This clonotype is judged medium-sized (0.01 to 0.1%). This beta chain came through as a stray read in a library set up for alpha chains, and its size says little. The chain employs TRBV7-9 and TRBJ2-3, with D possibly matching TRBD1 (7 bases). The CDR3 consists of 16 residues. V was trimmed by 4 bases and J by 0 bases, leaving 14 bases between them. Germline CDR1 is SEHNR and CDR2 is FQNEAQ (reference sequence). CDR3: CASSSQGGTSTDTQYF. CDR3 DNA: TGTGCCAGCAGCTCCCAGGGGGGAACTAGCACAGATACGCAGTATTTT.

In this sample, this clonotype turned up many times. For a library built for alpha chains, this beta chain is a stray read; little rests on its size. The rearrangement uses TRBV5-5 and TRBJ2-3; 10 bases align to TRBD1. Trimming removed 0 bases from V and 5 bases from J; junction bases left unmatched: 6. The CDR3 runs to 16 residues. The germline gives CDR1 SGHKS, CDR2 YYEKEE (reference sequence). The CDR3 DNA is TGTGCCAGCAGCTTGGAAAGGACAGGGGGAGGAGATACGCAGTATTTT. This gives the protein CASSLERTGGGDTQYF.

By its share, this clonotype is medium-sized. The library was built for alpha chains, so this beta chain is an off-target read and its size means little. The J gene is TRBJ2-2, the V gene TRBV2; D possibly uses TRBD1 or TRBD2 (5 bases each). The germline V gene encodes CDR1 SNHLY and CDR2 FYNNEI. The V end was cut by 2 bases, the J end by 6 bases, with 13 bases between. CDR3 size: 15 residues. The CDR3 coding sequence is TGTGCCAGCAGTGAACCCGGGACCAAGGCCGGGGAGCTGTTTTTT. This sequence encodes CASSEPGTKAGELFF.

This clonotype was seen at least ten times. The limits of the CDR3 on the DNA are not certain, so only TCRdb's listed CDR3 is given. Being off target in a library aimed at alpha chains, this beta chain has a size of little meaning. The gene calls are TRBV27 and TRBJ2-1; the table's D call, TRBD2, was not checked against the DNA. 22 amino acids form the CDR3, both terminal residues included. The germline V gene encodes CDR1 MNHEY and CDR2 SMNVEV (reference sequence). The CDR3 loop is CASSTSLYFCASSLSGAGEQFF.

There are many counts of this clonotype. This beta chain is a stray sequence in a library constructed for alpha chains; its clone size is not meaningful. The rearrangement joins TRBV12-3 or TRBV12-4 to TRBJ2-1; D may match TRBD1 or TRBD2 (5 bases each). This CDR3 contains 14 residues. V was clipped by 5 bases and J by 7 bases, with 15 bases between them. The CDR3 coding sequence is TGTGCCAGCAGTCTCCAAACGGGGCAAAATGAGCAGTTCTTC. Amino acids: CASSLQTGQNEQFF.

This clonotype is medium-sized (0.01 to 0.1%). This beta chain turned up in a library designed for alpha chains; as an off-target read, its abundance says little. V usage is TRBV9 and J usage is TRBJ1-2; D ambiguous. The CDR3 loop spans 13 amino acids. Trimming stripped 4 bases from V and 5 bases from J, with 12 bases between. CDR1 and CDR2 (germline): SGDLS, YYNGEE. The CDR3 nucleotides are TGTGCCAGCAGCCCCCTGGAGGATTATGGCTACACCTTC. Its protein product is CASSPLEDYGYTF. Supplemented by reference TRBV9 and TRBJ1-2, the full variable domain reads DSGVTQTPKHLITATGQRVTLRCSPRSGDLSVYWYQQSLDQGLQFLIQYYNGEERAKGNILERFSAQQFPDLHSELNLSSLELGDSALYFCASSPLEDYGYTFGSGTRLTVV.

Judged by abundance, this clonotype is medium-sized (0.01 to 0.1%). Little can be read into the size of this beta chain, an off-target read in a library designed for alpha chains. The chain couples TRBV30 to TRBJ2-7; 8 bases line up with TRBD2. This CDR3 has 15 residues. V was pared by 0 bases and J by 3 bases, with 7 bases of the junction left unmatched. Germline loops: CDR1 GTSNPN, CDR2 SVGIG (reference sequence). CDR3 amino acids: CAWSVGLAPNYEQYF. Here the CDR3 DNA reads TGTGCCTGGAGTGTTGGACTAGCACCAAACTACGAGCAGTACTTC.